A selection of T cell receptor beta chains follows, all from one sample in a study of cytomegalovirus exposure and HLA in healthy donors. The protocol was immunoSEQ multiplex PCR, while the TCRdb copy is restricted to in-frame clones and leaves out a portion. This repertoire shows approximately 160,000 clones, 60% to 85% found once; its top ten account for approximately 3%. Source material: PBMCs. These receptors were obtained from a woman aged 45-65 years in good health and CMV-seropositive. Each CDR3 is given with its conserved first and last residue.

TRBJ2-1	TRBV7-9	CASSPSGLECEQFF
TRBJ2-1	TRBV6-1	CASSERATGALSSYNEQFF
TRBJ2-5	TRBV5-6	CASSSGTGGYQETQYF
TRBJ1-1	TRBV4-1	CASRGTGRAEAFF
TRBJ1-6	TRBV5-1	CASSSIANSPLHF
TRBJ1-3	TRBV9	CASSSRTGGLGNTIYF
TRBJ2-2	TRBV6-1	CASSREAGGTGELFF
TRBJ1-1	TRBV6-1	CASGADMNTEAFF
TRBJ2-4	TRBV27	CASSLSTAPYTGKNIQYF
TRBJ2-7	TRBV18	CASAPRRCEQYF
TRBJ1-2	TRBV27	CASSPRGSEGYTF
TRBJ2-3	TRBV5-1	CASSFPLAGTTDTQYF
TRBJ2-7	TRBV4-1	CASSPRTGSYEQYF
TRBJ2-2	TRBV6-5	CASRRPAAGELFF
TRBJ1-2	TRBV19	CASSKDRGPTNYGYTF
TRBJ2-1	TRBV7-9	CASSLAGGDEQFF
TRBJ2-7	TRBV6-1	CASSSTDRRDEQYF
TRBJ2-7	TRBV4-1	CASSQDPAIGGQYF
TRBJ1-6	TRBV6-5	CASRAGGDSPLHF
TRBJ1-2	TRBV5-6	CASSLLGRGYTF
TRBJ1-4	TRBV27	CASSLTGNNEKLFF
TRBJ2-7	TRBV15	CATSRSQSYEQYF
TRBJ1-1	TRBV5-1	CASSWDRMNTEAFF
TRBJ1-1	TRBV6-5	CASSPGDTEAFF
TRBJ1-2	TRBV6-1	CASTQELGNDGYTF
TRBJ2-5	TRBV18	CASSDSIQTQYF
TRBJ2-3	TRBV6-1	CASSATGADTQYF
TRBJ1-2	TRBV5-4	CASSLGTANYGYTF
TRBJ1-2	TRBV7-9	CASRSTGGEGVNYGYTF
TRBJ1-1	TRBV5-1	CASSTGGDEAFF
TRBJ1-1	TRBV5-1	CASSVTTGGTEAFF
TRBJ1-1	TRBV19	CASGYREGGTEAFF
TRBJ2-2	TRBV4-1	CASSQDPPAGELFF
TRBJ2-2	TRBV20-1	CGGGTGELFF
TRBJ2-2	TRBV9	CASSVGPPGNTGELFF
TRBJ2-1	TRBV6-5	CASRPGLAGIEQFF
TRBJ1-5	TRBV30	CAWSATGALTNQPQHF
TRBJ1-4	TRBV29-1	CSVGVNQGEKLFF
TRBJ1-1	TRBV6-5	CASRSIDETTEAFF
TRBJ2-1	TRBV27	CASSPGWRGSSYNEQFF
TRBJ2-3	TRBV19	CASSGSSTDTQYF
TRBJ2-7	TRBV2	CASRRRSGTDRMYEQYF
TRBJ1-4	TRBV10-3	CATTGGDEKLFF
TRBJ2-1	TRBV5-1	CASSLGSTYNEQFF
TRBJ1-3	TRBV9	CASSVTGGGSGNTIYF
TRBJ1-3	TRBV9	CASSANSGNTIYF
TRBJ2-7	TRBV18	CASSLGHGMEYEQYF
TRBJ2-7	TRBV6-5	CASSYRDRGYEQYF
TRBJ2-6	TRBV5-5	CASSPRSGASGANVLTF
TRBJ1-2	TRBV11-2	CASSSRQSTIYGYTF
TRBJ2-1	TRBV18	CASSPSLIDEQFF
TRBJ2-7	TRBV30	CAWSAGGYEQYF
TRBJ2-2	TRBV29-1	CSAGGGAGGELFF
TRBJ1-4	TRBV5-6	CASRTVRQAKGKLFF
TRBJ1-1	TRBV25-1	CASRMQGDTEAFF